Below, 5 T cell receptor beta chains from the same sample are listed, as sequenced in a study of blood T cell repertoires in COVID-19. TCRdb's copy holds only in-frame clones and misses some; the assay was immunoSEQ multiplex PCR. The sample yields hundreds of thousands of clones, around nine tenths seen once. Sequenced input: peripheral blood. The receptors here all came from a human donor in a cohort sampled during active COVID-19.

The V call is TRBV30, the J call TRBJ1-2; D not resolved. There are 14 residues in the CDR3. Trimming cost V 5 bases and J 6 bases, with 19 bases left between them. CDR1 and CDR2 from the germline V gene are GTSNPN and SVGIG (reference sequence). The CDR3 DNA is TGTGCCTGGGAAACCATAAGAGGGTTTAATGGCTACACCTTC. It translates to CAWETIRGFNGYTF.

The CDR3 spells CASRPGAGVDTQYF. The CDR3 DNA is TGTGCCAGCAGACCGGGAGCGGGAGTAGATACGCAGTATTTT. V is TRBV19 and J is TRBJ2-3; TRBD2 matches at 8 bases. CDR3 length: 14 residues. Germline trimming cut 9 bases from V and 5 bases from J; bases unmatched to any gene: 10. The germline CDR1 and CDR2 sequences are LNHDA and SQIVND (reference sequence).

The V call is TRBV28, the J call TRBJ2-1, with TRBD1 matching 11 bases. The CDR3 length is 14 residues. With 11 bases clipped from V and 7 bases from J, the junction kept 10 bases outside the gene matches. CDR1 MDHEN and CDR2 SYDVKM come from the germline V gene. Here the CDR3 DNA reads TGTGCCGGACAGGGGGCGAACCCCCTAAATGAGCAGTTCTTC. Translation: CAGQGANPLNEQFF.

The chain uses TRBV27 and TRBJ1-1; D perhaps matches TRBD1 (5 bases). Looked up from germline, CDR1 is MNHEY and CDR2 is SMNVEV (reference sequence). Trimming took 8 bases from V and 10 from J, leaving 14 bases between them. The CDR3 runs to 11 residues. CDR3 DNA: TGTGCCAGCGGGGGGAGGATCCCAGCTTTCTTT. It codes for CASGGRIPAFF.

CDR3 nucleotides: TGCGCCAGCAGCTTGTCGCAGGGGCGTGAAGCTTTCTTT. Translated, it gives CASSLSQGREAFF. The rearrangement joins TRBV5-1 to TRBJ1-1; a possible D gene is TRBD1 (6 bases). Trimming cost V 1 base and J 7 bases, with 11 bases left between them. The CDR3 is made up of 13 amino acids. The germline V gene encodes CDR1 SGHRS and CDR2 YFSETQ.